These T cell receptor beta chains were read from a single sample in a study of identical twins. TCRdb reprocessed the 5' RACE reads with MiXCR, giving one entry per CDR3 protein. The sample yields roughly 1,500,000 distinct CDR3 sequences, around a third seen once. The sequencing sample was made of cord blood. The receptors were sampled from a newborn girl in good health. CDR3s include the opening cysteine and the closing phenylalanine or tryptophan. D genes are given only for firm matches.

cdr3_aa | v_call | d_call | j_call
CASSPLAGGDTEAFF | TRBV5-5 | TRBD1 | TRBJ1-1
CASSVQATAGTPLHF | TRBV9 | - | TRBJ1-6
CASSAGLAGWLETQYF | TRBV9 | TRBD2 | -
CSASGGGQPSTDTQYF | TRBV20-1 | - | TRBJ2-3
CACGGGGQETQYF | TRBV30 | TRBD2 | TRBJ2-5
CAPGPGESEQYF | TRBV24-1 | - | -
CASSLGGRALDEQFF | TRBV5-1 | TRBD2 | TRBJ2-1
CSASGQANTEAFF | TRBV20-1 | TRBD1 | TRBJ1-1
CASSMSVAKNIQYF | TRBV19 | - | TRBJ2-4
CASSLGGGPASDTQYF | TRBV7-2 | - | TRBJ2-3
CAIIIGTDSNQPQHF | TRBV10-3 | TRBD1 | TRBJ1-5
CASSLGDRGVPTEAFF | TRBV5-1 | TRBD1 | TRBJ1-1
CASSLDALASYNEQFF | TRBV7-2 | TRBD2 | TRBJ2-1
CSSQTGGYGYTF | TRBV29-1 | TRBD1 | TRBJ1-2
CASSVDRGRTGELFF | TRBV9 | TRBD1 | TRBJ2-2
CASSARDWSYNEQYF | TRBV5-1 | - | -
CASSSDYFPPYEQYF | TRBV7-2 | - | TRBJ2-7
CATSDRRLGYGYTF | TRBV24-1 | - | TRBJ1-2
CASSADRAYGNTIYF | TRBV5-1 | - | TRBJ1-3
CASSLHRGSTYEQYF | TRBV19 | - | TRBJ2-7
CASSLAPGLSPYSNQPQHF | TRBV7-2 | - | TRBJ1-5
CASSNPRGGDEQFF | TRBV21-1 | - | TRBJ2-1
CASSYSRGPGNTIYF | TRBV6-6 | TRBD1 | TRBJ1-3
CASSDRTNQPQHF | TRBV28 | - | TRBJ1-5
CAIGLGRDTEAFF | TRBV10-3 | - | TRBJ1-1
CATLDGNSNQPQHF | TRBV6-1 | - | TRBJ1-5
CAISATDTQYF | TRBV10-3 | - | TRBJ2-3
CASSPKHGSIYNSPLHF | TRBV28 | - | TRBJ1-6
CASSLWGPRELDEQFF | TRBV12-3/TRBV12-4 | - | TRBJ2-1
CAASAPREWTEAFF | TRBV24-1 | - | TRBJ1-1
CASSFKRSYNEQFF | TRBV12-3/TRBV12-4 | - | TRBJ2-1
CASSLALFELAFF | TRBV5-5 | - | TRBJ1-1
CASRTGLDEKLFF | TRBV28 | TRBD1 | TRBJ1-4
CATSRGRRGPSTDTQYF | TRBV24-1 | - | TRBJ2-3
CASSPGQATEKLFF | TRBV5-6 | TRBD1 | TRBJ1-4
CASSQESQRDPEQFF | TRBV4-2 | TRBD2 | TRBJ2-1
CSAIRPTNYGYTF | TRBV20-1 | - | TRBJ1-2
CAISHPDRGRVIYEQYF | TRBV10-3 | TRBD1 | TRBJ2-7
CASNTLYEQYF | TRBV6-1 | - | TRBJ2-7
CSARTSGGYLNNEQFF | TRBV20-1 | TRBD2 | TRBJ2-1
CSVVGVSYEQYF | TRBV29-1 | - | TRBJ2-7
CASSEYPYEQYF | TRBV25-1 | - | TRBJ2-7
CASSHDAGGWYNEQFF | TRBV14 | TRBD2 | TRBJ2-1
CASKLGYEQYF | TRBV5-1 | - | TRBJ2-7
CASSPSGYLYEQYF | TRBV12-3/TRBV12-4 | - | TRBJ2-7
CASSLGGVRYQETQYF | TRBV27 | - | TRBJ2-5
CASNPQGENTEAFF | TRBV2 | TRBD1 | TRBJ1-1
CSARTVSSYEQYF | TRBV20-1 | - | TRBJ2-7
CASSQRGGTAIYEQYF | TRBV4-1 | - | -
CASRLAELYNEQFF | TRBV2 | TRBD2 | TRBJ2-1
CASSEARTGGASQPQHF | TRBV6-1 | TRBD1 | TRBJ1-5
CSARLAGRTDTQYF | TRBV20-1 | TRBD2 | TRBJ2-3
CSASWDGDQPQHF | TRBV20-1 | - | TRBJ1-5
CASSFEYPETQYF | TRBV12-3/TRBV12-4 | - | TRBJ2-5
CAGGDRESNGKLFF | TRBV28 | TRBD1 | TRBJ1-4
CASRGHTYEQYF | TRBV14 | - | TRBJ2-7
CSAREVTGVRDEQFF | TRBV20-1 | - | TRBJ2-1
CASSYPSGGRTEAFF | TRBV6-6 | - | TRBJ1-1